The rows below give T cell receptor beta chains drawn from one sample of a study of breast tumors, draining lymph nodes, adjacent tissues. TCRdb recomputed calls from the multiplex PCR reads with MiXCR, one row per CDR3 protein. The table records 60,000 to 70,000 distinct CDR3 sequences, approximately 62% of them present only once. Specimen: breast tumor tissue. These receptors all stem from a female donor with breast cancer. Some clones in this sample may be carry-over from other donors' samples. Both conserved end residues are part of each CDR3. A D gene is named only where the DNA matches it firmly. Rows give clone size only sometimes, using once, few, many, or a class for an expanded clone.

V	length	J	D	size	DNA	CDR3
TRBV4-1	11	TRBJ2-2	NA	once	TGCGCCCACTACAAGAAGCGGGAGCTGTTTTTT	CAHYKKRELFF
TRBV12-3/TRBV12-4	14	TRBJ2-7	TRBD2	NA	TGTGCCAGCAGTTTTAGCGGGAGTCGCTACGAGCAGTACTTC	CASSFSGSRYEQYF
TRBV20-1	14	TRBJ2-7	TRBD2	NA	TGCAGTGCTTTAGCGGGAGGGACCGGCTACGAGCAGTACTTC	CSALAGGTGYEQYF
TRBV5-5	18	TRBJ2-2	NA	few	TGTGCCAGCAGCCAGGGTCCCCAGGGCTGTGCGAACACCGGGGAGCTGTTTTTT	CASSQGPQGCANTGELFF
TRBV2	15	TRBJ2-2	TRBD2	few	TGTGCCAGCAGTGTCGGCGGGAGTCGTTCCGGGGAGCTGTTTTTT	CASSVGGSRSGELFF
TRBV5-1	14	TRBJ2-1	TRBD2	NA	TGCGCCACGTCACTGGGACTAGCGGACAATGAGCAGTTCTTC	CATSLGLADNEQFF
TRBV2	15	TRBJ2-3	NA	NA	TGTGCCAGCAAGGGGACTGGTACAGGCACAGATACGCAGTATTTT	CASKGTGTGTDTQYF
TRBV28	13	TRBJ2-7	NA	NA	TGTGCCAGCACCTTTGAACAGTCCTACGAGCGGTACTTC	CASTFEQSYERYF
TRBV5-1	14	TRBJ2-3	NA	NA	TGCGCCAGCAGCTTGGGGAATGCGCTAAATACGCAGTATTTT	CASSLGNALNTQYF
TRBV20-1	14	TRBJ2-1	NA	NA	TGCAGTGCTGTTGACTGGGTAGGGGAGGATGAGCAGTTCTTC	CSAVDWVGEDEQFF
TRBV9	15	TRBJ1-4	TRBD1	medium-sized	TGTGCCAGCAGCGACGGGACAGGGCGTCATGAAAAACTGTTTTTT	CASSDGTGRHEKLFF
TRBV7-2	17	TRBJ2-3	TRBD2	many	TGTGCCAGCAGCTCGAGGCCCTCCAGCGGGGGGGGAGATACGCAGTATTTT	CASSSRPSSGGGDTQYF
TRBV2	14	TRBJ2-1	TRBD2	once	TGTGCCAGCGGACTAGCGGGGGCCTACAATGAGCAGTTCTTC	CASGLAGAYNEQFF
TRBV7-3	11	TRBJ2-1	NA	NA	TGTGCCAGCTCACGTGGAAATGAGCAGTTCTTC	CASSRGNEQFF
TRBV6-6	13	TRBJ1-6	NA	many	TGTGCCAGCAGTACAGGGTATAATTCACCCCTCCACTTT	CASSTGYNSPLHF
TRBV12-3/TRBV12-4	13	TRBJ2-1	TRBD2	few	TGTGCCAGCAGATGCACTAGCGGCAATGAGCAGTTCTTC	CASRCTSGNEQFF
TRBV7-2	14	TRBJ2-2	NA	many	TGTGCCAGCAGTCAAGTTCTAGCGACCGGGGAGCTGTTTTTT	CASSQVLATGELFF
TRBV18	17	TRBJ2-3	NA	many	TGTGCCAGCTCACCACCGATTGGCGGGCGGGACACAGATACGCAGTATTTT	CASSPPIGGRDTDTQYF
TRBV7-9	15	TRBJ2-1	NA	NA	TGTGCCAGCAGCCCCGGGACGGGGAGCCTTGCTGAGCAGTTCTTC	CASSPGTGSLAEQFF
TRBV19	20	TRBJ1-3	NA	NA	NA	CASNPTGFTEAFFGQGTIYF
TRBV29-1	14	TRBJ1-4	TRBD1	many	TGCAGCGTTGAAGTTATAAGGGGGCAAGAAAAACTGTTTTTT	CSVEVIRGQEKLFF
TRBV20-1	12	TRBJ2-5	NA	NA	TGCAGTGCTGAAGGGGGAGGAGAGACCCAGTACTTC	CSAEGGGETQYF
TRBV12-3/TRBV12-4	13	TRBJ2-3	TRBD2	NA	TGTGCCAGCAGTCCGGGACTAGCGGCCATATCACGTTTT	CASSPGLAAISRF
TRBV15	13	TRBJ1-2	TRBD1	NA	TGTGCCACCAGCAGGGACAGGGGATTAGCATACACCTTC	CATSRDRGLAYTF
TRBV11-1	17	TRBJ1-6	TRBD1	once	TGTGCCAGCAGCTTCTCCGGGACAGGGGGCGCCGGCTCACCCCTCCACTTT	CASSFSGTGGAGSPLHF
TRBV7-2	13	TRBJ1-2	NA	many	TGTGCCAGCAGTTCTTACAGAAATTCAGGCTACACCTTC	CASSSYRNSGYTF
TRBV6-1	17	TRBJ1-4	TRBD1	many	TGTGCCAGCGCCGAACAGGGGGTGCCATCAACTAATGAAAAACTGTTTTTT	CASAEQGVPSTNEKLFF
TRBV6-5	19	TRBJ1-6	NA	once	TGTGCCAGCAGTTACAACAGGGAGCCCCACCGCTCCTATAATTCACCCCTCCACTTT	CASSYNREPHRSYNSPLHF
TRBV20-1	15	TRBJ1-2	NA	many	TGCAGTGCTAGAGATCGTGGACAGTCTAACTATGGCTACACCTTC	CSARDRGQSNYGYTF
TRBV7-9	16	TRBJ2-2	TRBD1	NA	TGTGCCGGCAGCTTTGGACAGGGGCTTTGGACCGGGGAGCTGTTTTTT	CAGSFGQGLWTGELFF
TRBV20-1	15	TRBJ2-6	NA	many	TGCAGTGCTAGTGGTAGGGACTCTGGGGCCAACGTCCTGACTTTC	CSASGRDSGANVLTF
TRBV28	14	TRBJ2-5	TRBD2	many	TGTGCCAGCAGCTCAGCGGGAGGGCCGCGGACCCAGTACTTC	CASSSAGGPRTQYF
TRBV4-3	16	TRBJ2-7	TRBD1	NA	TGCGCCAGCAGCCAAGGGACCGGGACAGACTCCTACGAGCAGTACTTC	CASSQGTGTDSYEQYF
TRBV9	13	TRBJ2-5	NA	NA	TGTGCCAGCAGCGTAGGTGGGACAGAGACCCAGTACTTC	CASSVGGTETQYF
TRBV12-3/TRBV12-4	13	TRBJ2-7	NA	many	TGTGCCAGCAGTACCAGGACCTCCTACGAGCAGTACTTC	CASSTRTSYEQYF
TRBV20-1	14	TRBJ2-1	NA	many	TGCAGTGCTAGAGCCCGGGTTTCCTACCATGAGCAGTTCTTC	CSARARVSYHEQFF
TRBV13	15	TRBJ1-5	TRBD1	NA	TGTGCCAGCAGCGAGGGACAGGGGAGCAATCAGCCCCAGCATTTT	CASSEGQGSNQPQHF
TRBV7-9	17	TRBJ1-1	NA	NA	TGTGCCAGCGCCCTTCGTTTGGGGGGGGGATGGAACACTGAAGCTTTCTTT	CASALRLGGGWNTEAFF
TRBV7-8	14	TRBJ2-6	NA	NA	TGTGCCAGCAGCTTATTCGCGGGGGCCAACGTCCTGACTTTC	CASSLFAGANVLTF
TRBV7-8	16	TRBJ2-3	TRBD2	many	TGTGCCAGCAGCCCACGGACTAGCGGGGGAACGGATACGCAGTATTTT	CASSPRTSGGTDTQYF
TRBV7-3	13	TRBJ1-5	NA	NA	TGTGCCAGCAGCTTAGGACGCGAAGAGACCCAGCATTTT	CASSLGREETQHF
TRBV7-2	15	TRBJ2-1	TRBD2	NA	TGTGCCAGCAGCTTGGGGACTAGCAGAGGAAATGAGCAGTTCTTC	CASSLGTSRGNEQFF
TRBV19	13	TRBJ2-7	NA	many	TGTGCCAGTAGTATAGATCAAAGGGGAGAGCAGTACTTC	CASSIDQRGEQYF
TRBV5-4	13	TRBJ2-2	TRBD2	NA	TGTGCCAGCAGCTCGGGACTAGCCGGGGAGCTGTTTTTT	CASSSGLAGELFF
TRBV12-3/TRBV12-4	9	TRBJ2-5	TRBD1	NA	TGTGCCACACAGGGGGCCCAGTACTTC	CATQGAQYF
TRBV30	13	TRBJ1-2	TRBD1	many	TGTGCCTGGAGTCCACGACAGGGGTATGGCTACACCTTC	CAWSPRQGYGYTF
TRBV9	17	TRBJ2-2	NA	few	TGTGCCAGCAGCGTACGACTCCACACAGGGAACACCGGGGAGCTGTTTTTT	CASSVRLHTGNTGELFF
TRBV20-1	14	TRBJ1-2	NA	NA	TGCAGTGCTAGTCAAGGTTCCAGTAACTATGGCTACACCTTC	CSASQGSSNYGYTF
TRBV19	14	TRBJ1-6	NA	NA	TGTGCCAGTAGTAAGCTTCCAGAGGATTCACCCCTCCACTTT	CASSKLPEDSPLHF
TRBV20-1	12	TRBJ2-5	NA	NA	TGCAGTGTTGGATCCCCCACAGATATGCAGTACTTC	CSVGSPTDMQYF
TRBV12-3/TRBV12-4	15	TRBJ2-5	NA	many	TGTGCCAGCAGTTTGGGCCCGGGTCTTCAAGAGACCCAGTACTTC	CASSLGPGLQETQYF
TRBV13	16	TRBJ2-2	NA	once	TGTGCCAGCAGCCCCGACAAGGGGCCTGTAGTTGGGGAGCTGTTTTTT	CASSPDKGPVVGELFF
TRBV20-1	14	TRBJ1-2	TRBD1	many	TGCAGTGCTAGGGAGGACAGGGAGTCAGATGGCTACACCTTC	CSAREDRESDGYTF
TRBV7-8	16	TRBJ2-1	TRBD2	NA	TGTGCCAGCAGCTTAGGTGGTAGCGGGAGGGGAAATGAGCAGTTCTTC	CASSLGGSGRGNEQFF
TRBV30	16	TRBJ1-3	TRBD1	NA	TGTGCCTGGAGTGTACCGACAGGGTGGACTGGAAACACCATATATTTT	CAWSVPTGWTGNTIYF